The clone carrying this T cell receptor (beta chain) appeared many times. Its antigen remains unknown. This sample is part of a study of blood T cells in healthy people across ages. Broader study findings: For the donors, CMV status was unknown and possibly confounded expanded clonotype changes. With age, beta diversity per million T cells declined roughly linearly, significantly by around 43. Whereas aged donors had fewer naive CD4+ cells, long-lived donors had more of them and higher diversity.

The CDR3 loop spans 14 amino acids. Germline-derived CDR1 and CDR2 are MNHEY and SMNVEV (reference sequence). The V gene end was trimmed by 3 bases and the J gene end by 5 bases; junction bases not matched to a gene: 7. Sample-barcoded 5' priming and a J-beta primer mix drove a second PCR of about 6 to 12 cycles. TCRdb itself ran the 5' RACE reads through MiXCR, one entry per CDR3 protein. The table lists roughly 900,000 distinct CDR3 sequences, around 46% of them singletons, with roughly an eighth in the top ten. Sequencing was performed on blood. The sequence was collected from a man under 40 in good health. The rearrangement joins TRBV27 to TRBJ2-7; 7 bases line up with TRBD2. Here the CDR3 reads CASSLMRGIDEQYF. CDR3 coding DNA: TGTGCCAGCAGTTTGATGCGGGGGATCGACGAGCAGTACTTC.